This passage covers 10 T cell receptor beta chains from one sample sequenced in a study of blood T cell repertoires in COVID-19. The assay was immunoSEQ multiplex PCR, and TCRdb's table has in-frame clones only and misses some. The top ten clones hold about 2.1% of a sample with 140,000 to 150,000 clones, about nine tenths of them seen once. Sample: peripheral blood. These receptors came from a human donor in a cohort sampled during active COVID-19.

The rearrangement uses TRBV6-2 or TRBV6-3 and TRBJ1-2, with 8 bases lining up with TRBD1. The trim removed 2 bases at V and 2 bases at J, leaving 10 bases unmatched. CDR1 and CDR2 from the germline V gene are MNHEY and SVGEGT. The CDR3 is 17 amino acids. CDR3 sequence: CASSYAWTGRYNYGYTF. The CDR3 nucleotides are TGTGCCAGCAGTTACGCGTGGACAGGGAGATACAACTATGGCTACACCTTC.

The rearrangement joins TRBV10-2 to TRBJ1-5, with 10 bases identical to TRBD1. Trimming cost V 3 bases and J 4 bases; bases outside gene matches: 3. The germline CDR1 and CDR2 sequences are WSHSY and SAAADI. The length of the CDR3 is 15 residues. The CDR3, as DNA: TGCGCCAGCAGTGATACGGGACAGGGGAATCAGCCCCAGCATTTT. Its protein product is CASSDTGQGNQPQHF.

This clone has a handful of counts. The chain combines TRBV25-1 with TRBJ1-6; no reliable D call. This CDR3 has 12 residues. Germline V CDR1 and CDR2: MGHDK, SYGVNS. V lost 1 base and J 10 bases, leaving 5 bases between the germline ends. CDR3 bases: TGTGCCAGCAGTGAATTGGGCTCACCCCTCCACTTT. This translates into CASSELGSPLHF.

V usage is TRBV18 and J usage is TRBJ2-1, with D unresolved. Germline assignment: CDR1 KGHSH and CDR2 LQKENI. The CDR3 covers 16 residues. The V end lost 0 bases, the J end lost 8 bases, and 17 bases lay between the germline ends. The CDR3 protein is CASSPPDRNYWDEQFF. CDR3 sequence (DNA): TGTGCCAGCTCACCACCTGACCGGAACTACTGGGATGAGCAGTTCTTC.

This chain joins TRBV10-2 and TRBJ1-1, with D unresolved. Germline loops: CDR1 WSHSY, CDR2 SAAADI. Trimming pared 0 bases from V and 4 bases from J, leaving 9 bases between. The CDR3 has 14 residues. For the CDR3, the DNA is TGCGCCAGCAGTGAGTCCCGGGTTTCCACTGAAGCTTTCTTT. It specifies CASSESRVSTEAFF.

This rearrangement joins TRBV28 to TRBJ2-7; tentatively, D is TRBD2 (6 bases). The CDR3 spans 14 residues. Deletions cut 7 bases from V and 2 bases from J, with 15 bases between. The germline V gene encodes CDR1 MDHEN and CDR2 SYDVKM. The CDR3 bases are TGTGCCAGCACGGAGGCGGGGACCACCTACGAGCAGTACTTC. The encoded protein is CASTEAGTTYEQYF.

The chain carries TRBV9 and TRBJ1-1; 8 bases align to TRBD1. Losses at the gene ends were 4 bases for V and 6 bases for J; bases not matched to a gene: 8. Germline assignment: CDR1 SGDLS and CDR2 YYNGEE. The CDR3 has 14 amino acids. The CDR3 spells CASSPGQGDPEAFF. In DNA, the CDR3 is TGTGCCAGCAGCCCCGGACAGGGAGATCCTGAAGCTTTCTTT.

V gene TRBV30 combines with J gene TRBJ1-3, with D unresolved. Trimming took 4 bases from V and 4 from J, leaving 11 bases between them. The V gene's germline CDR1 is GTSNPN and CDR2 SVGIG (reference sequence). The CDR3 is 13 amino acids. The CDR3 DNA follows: TGTGCCTGGACCGAGGAACGAGGAAACACCATATATTTT. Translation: CAWTEERGNTIYF.

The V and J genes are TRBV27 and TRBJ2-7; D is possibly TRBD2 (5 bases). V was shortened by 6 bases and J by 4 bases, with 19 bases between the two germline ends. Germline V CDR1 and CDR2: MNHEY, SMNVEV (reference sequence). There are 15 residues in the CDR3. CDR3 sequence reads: CASRIFYRGYYEQYF. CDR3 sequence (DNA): TGTGCCAGCAGAATTTTTTATCGGGGTTATTACGAGCAGTACTTC.

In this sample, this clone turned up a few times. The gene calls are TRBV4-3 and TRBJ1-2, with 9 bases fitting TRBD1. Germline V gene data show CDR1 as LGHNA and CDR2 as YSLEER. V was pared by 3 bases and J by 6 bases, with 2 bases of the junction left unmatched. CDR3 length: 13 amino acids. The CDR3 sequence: CASSHGQGNGYTF. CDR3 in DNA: TGCGCCAGCAGCCATGGACAGGGGAATGGCTACACCTTC.